These T cell receptor beta chains were read from a single sample in a study of T-cell reconstitution after alpha-beta-depleted transplantation in children. TCRdb re-derived calls from the PCR reads in MiXCR, one entry per CDR3 protein. The sample carries about 420,000 distinct CDR3 sequences, 16% recorded once. This specimen was PBMCs, mostly from graft donor cells, taken 360 days after TCRalphabeta/CD19-depleted stem cell transplant. The receptors were gathered from a boy in the first two years of life who had a stem cell transplant for Wiskott-Aldrich syndrome, so the T cells may come from the graft donor. Each CDR3 is given with its conserved first and last residue. Fields, in order: V gene, D gene, clone size, J gene, CDR3 protein, CDR3 DNA. The D gene is left open where the match is weak. The size entry is marked missing in some rows and otherwise reads once, few, many or a size class.

TRBV7-8,TRBD2,NA,TRBJ2-1,CASSLEGTGTSEQFF,TGTGCCAGCAGCTTAGAAGGAACCGGGACTAGCGAGCAGTTCTTC
TRBV10-3,NA,few,TRBJ2-5,CAIGDAYQETQYF,TGTGCCATCGGGGATGCGTACCAAGAGACCCAGTACTTC
TRBV6-6,NA,many,TRBJ1-4,CASSLNEKLFF,TGTGCCAGCAGTTTGAATGAAAAACTGTTTTTT
TRBV5-1,NA,few,TRBJ2-1,CASSTRGGLGYNEQFF,TGCGCCAGCAGCACAAGGGGGGGCCTCGGCTACAATGAGCAGTTCTTC
TRBV4-3,NA,many,TRBJ2-3,CASSQGLVTDTQYF,TGCGCCAGCAGCCAAGGACTTGTAACGGATACGCAGTATTTT
TRBV29-1,NA,NA,TRBJ2-3,CSVEDPGANTQYF,TGCAGCGTTGAAGATCCCGGGGCAAATACGCAGTATTTT
TRBV5-1,NA,few,TRBJ2-6,CASSFKVPGANVLTF,TGCGCCAGCAGCTTCAAGGTTCCTGGGGCCAACGTCCTGACTTTC
TRBV5-1,TRBD2,NA,TRBJ2-7,CASSPGLVSPEQYF,TGCGCCAGCAGCCCCGGACTAGTCAGCCCCGAGCAGTACTTC
TRBV20-1,TRBD2,NA,TRBJ2-2,CSARDSSGNMNTGELFF,TGCAGTGCTAGAGATTCTAGCGGGAACATGAACACCGGGGAGCTGTTTTTT
TRBV6-1,NA,few,TRBJ2-1,CASRPWGERGNEQFF,TGTGCCAGCAGACCTTGGGGGGAGAGGGGCAATGAGCAGTTCTTC
TRBV20-1,NA,NA,TRBJ2-1,CSAYTGFDEQFF,TGCAGTGCTTATACCGGGTTTGATGAGCAGTTCTTC
TRBV4-1,NA,few,TRBJ2-4,CASSQDPGFGNIQYF,TGCGCCAGCAGCCAAGATCCGGGATTCGGAAACATTCAGTACTTC
TRBV6-5,NA,few,TRBJ1-1,CASSYSKGEAFF,TGTGCCAGCAGTTACTCCAAGGGTGAAGCTTTCTTT
TRBV5-6,TRBD1,NA,TRBJ2-2,CASSPWTGPDTGELFF,TGTGCCAGCAGCCCTTGGACAGGGCCGGACACCGGGGAGCTGTTTTTT
TRBV4-3,NA,few,TRBJ2-3,CASSHRIAVLTDTQYF,TGCGCCAGCAGCCATCGGATAGCGGTTCTCACAGATACGCAGTATTTT
TRBV2,NA,many,TRBJ2-1,CASSEVTGGENEQFF,TGTGCCAGCAGTGAAGTAACAGGGGGGGAAAATGAGCAGTTCTTC
TRBV12-3/TRBV12-4,NA,few,TRBJ2-7,CASSKQAGANEQYF,TGTGCCAGCAGCAAACAGGCGGGGGCTAACGAGCAGTACTTC
TRBV12-3/TRBV12-4,NA,few,TRBJ2-5,CASSSPASGEETQYF,TGTGCCAGCAGTTCCCCCGCGAGCGGTGAAGAGACCCAGTACTTC
TRBV19,TRBD2,few,TRBJ2-6,CASSTLLAGDSGANVLTF,TGTGCCAGTAGTACCCTACTAGCGGGGGACTCTGGGGCCAACGTCCTGACTTTC
TRBV5-1,NA,NA,TRBJ2-2,CASSQDSGELFF,TGCGCCAGCAGCCAGGACAGCGGGGAGCTGTTTTTT
TRBV3-1,NA,few,TRBJ2-5,CASSLNRLGGHQETQYF,TGTGCCAGCAGCCTAAATAGGCTAGGAGGGCACCAAGAGACCCAGTACTTC
TRBV3-1,TRBD2,NA,TRBJ2-3,CASSHPGGPVGTQYF,TGTGCCAGCAGCCACCCGGGGGGGCCTGTCGGTACGCAGTATTTT
TRBV29-1,NA,NA,TRBJ2-3,CSVLRTETTQYF,TGCAGCGTCCTGAGGACGGAGACTACGCAGTATTTT
TRBV9,NA,few,TRBJ2-1,CASSVGDASYNEQFF,TGTGCCAGCAGCGTAGGCGACGCAAGTTACAATGAGCAGTTCTTC